One T cell receptor (beta chain) is described in this entry. A single count supports this clone. Which antigen it targets is not known. One end of the junction fails to match germline, which may point to a read error. Other DNA sequences of this sample code for an identical CDR3. The entire isolated RNA was reverse transcribed using the High Capacity cDNA Reverse Transcription Kit, and thus expressed TCRB transcripts were sequenced. Deep immunoSEQ sequencing was performed on naive, central memory and regulatory T cell samples, with an average of around 3.5 million total reads per sample. Sorted cells were lysed in RLT buffer and RNA was extracted with DNase-treated RNeasy Micro or Mini kits, depending on cell number. To prevent cross-contamination, each cell subset was processed individually, whereas patient and healthy donor samples were processed jointly. The immunoSEQ multiplex PCR was used to amplify TCRB sequences from cDNA, generating 87-bp fragments that spanned the CDR3 region. Sequencing of the amplicons was done on the Illumina HiSeq platform. As for how the authors treated the data: PCR bias was corrected computationally using synthetic template baselines, and reads within Hamming distance 2 were collapsed, with unmergeable singletons discarded. Reads were aligned against IMGT so that V, D and J genes, CDR3 length and insertions or deletions at six rearrangement sites could be assigned. Within each subset, clonotype counts were normalized to sorted cell number, after which true diversity and Gini coefficients were computed with the tcR R package. Repertoire sharing was quantified using the overlap coefficient calculated on TCRB nucleotide sequences. Out-of-frame TCRB sequences from naive cells were analyzed as a proxy for the pre-selection repertoire. TCRdb's version of the immuneACCESS table is confined to in-frame rearrangements and falls short of the full clone set. An unresolved V gene accounts for under half of the shortfall where checked; the remainder is of unknown origin. Clone size and the V and J calls come from that table; the DNA yielded D and trimming. Counted in this sample were approximately 150,000 clones; about 10% of them appeared once. The ten top clones hold roughly 1.4% of the sample.

Each donor gave one peripheral blood draw, approximately 120 mL on average, collected into heparinised tubes. Naive, central memory, regulatory and stem cell-like memory CD4+ T cells were sorted on a BD FACSAria II using a panel including CD45RO, CCR7, CD25, CD127, CD95 and CD27. A purity above 95% was achieved for all sorted populations. PBMCs were separated immediately by Lymphoprep density gradient centrifugation and were stained directly, without being cultured. So that batch effects would be minimized, each experiment stained and sorted samples in pairs, pairing one healthy donor with one patient. From the cysteine up to the phenylalanine, the CDR3 has a length of 16 residues. The read is trimmed to its CDR3 DNA, 48 bases read in frame from base 1. For CDR1 and CDR2, the germline V gene lists SGHDT and YYEEEE. The data derive from a study of beta chain features in type 1 diabetes listed by TCRdb under 2018. Some background on the complete study: Mean age, gender distribution, total cell number and subset yield were not different between patients and healthy donors. In the study, TCRB repertoires of sorted circulating CD4+ T cell subsets from recently diagnosed type 1 diabetes patients were compared with those of matched healthy donors. Naive and central memory subsets were obtained from all 28 donors, but regulatory and stem cell-like memory subsets were isolated from only 8 patients and roughly eight healthy donors. A total of about 100,000,000 sorted cells were examined across all samples, and RNA yield correlated strongly with the number of cells per subset. Study-wide findings and limitations: Because small numbers of individuals were included in the HLA sub-analyses, any influence of HLA type on TCRB rearrangement was left unresolved. In all four CD4+ subsets, TCRB CDR3 length was moderately but significantly shorter in type 1 diabetes patients. Fewer insertions and more nucleotide deletions at VDJ recombination sites were observed in patients with type 1 diabetes, implying thymic rearrangement abnormalities. Naive, central memory and regulatory TCRB repertoires appeared to be more similar among patients than among healthy donors. Because cDNA rather than genomic DNA was sequenced, highly expressing activated cells could have been over-represented, although no difference in activation and CD3 levels was found between groups. Shorter templates might be favored by PCR, yet because patient and control samples were amplified and corrected together, any such skew would affect both groups equally.

The chain joins TRBV5-6 to TRBJ2-4; possibly the D gene is TRBD2, per 6 matching bases. Sequencing was performed on naive CD4+ T cells from blood. Reading the label with the study, this specimen's cell subset or site is: true naive CD4+ T cells. The receptor was derived from a man between 18 and 29 years old in good health. This receptor has the CDR3 CASSLGGALAKNIQYF. The nucleotides are TGTGCCAGCAGCTTAGGAGGGGCCCTCGCCAAAAATATTCAGTACTTC.